The 10 T cell receptor beta chains listed next were all sequenced from one sample in a study of glioma-infiltrating T cells after dendritic cell vaccination. Documented time point: after dendritic cell vaccination, including at tumor progression/relapse. The data were produced by immunoSEQ multiplex PCR, yet TCRdb's version contains in-frame clones alone and is incomplete. The data show some 46,000 clones, around 91% seen once. The sequences come from blood, collected after dendritic cell vaccination. These receptors all stem from a human donor with glioblastoma.

The chain has TRBV5-1 and TRBJ2-7, with 11 positions matching TRBD1. There are 15 residues in the CDR3. CDR1 and CDR2 from the germline V gene are SGHRS and YFSETQ. After removal of 3 bases from V and 5 bases from J, the junction contained 7 bases not matched to a gene. DNA for the CDR3: TGCGCCAGCAGCTACGGGGGGACAGGGGGAGACGAGCAGTACTTC. It translates to CASSYGGTGGDEQYF.

The CDR3 region has the DNA TGTGCCAGCAGCGAAGACAGGGCTGGAAATCAGCCCCAGCATTTT. This gives the protein CASSEDRAGNQPQHF. J is TRBJ1-5 and V is TRBV5-6; TRBD1 matches 7 bases. Germline CDR1 reads SGHDT; CDR2 reads YYEEEE. CDR3 size: 15 residues. V shed 4 bases and J 4 bases; nucleotides not matched to a gene: 8.

This clone occurred a few times. The chain carries TRBV19 and TRBJ1-1, with 7 bases fitting TRBD1. Germline trimming cut 7 bases from V and 1 base from J; bases unmatched to any gene: 3. This CDR3 is 13 amino acids long. Germline V gene data show CDR1 as LNHDA and CDR2 as SQIVND (reference sequence). The CDR3 DNA follows: TGTGCCAGTACGACAGGGAGGAACACTGAAGCTTTCTTT. It specifies CASTTGRNTEAFF.

The J gene is TRBJ2-2, the V gene TRBV10-3; TRBD2 agrees at 7 bases. The CDR3 loop spans 14 amino acids. From germline, CDR1 is ENHRY and CDR2 SYGVKD. J lost 4 bases, V lost 11 bases, and 10 bases had no gene match. CDR3: CAARGPGGTGELFF. As DNA, the CDR3 is TGTGCCGCAAGGGGCCCGGGGGGCACCGGGGAGCTGTTTTTT.

The rearrangement uses TRBV11-2 and TRBJ1-3; TRBD1 matches at 7 bases. The germline V gene encodes CDR1 SGHAT and CDR2 FQNNGV. J lost 4 bases, V lost 3 bases, and 6 bases had no gene match. This CDR3 has 15 amino acids. The CDR3 DNA reads TGTGCCAGCAGCTTGTCAGGGGGTTTAGGAAACACCATATATTTT. Amino acid sequence: CASSLSGGLGNTIYF.

This chain links TRBV4-3 with TRBJ2-1; 7 bases fit TRBD2. The CDR3 covers 16 residues. V shed 0 bases and J 4 bases; nucleotides not matched to a gene: 6. The V gene's germline CDR1 is LGHNA and CDR2 YSLEER. CDR3 coding DNA: TGCGCCAGCAGCCAAGACGGGACTATAGTGTACAATGAGCAGTTCTTC. Amino acids: CASSQDGTIVYNEQFF.

The CDR3 here is CAIRGLAGGSDTQYF. CDR3 sequence (DNA): TGTGCCATCAGAGGACTAGCGGGAGGGTCGGATACGCAGTATTTT. The V call is TRBV10-3, the J call TRBJ2-3; TRBD2 agrees at 15 bases. The CDR3 runs to 15 residues. Trimming at V came to 6 bases and at J to 6 bases, leaving 4 bases not matched to a gene. Germline loops: CDR1 ENHRY, CDR2 SYGVKD.

The chain recombines TRBV4-3 with TRBJ2-7; D unclear. The CDR3 contains 13 residues. Germline values: CDR1 LGHNA, CDR2 YSLEER. The V gene lost 0 bases and the J gene lost 6 bases, with 9 bases spanning the gap. CDR3: CASSQDPRSEQYF. The CDR3, as DNA: TGCGCCAGCAGCCAAGATCCGCGTTCCGAGCAGTACTTC.

This sequence joins TRBV28 and TRBJ1-1; the D is unclear. This CDR3 region has 13 residues. CDR1 and CDR2 (germline): MDHEN, SYDVKM. V lost 5 bases, J lost 2 bases, and 9 bases lay in between. The CDR3: CASSLRINTEAFF. In DNA, the CDR3 is TGTGCCAGCAGTCTACGAATAAACACTGAAGCTTTCTTT.

The V call is TRBV28, the J call TRBJ2-5; D is possibly TRBD2 (6 bases). CDR3 size: 15 residues. The V gene's germline CDR1 is MDHEN and CDR2 SYDVKM. V lost 4 bases to trimming and J lost 5 bases, with 17 bases between them. CDR3 amino acids: CASSSGGNSGETQYF. DNA for the CDR3: TGTGCCAGCAGTTCGGGCGGGAATTCAGGGGAGACCCAGTACTTC.